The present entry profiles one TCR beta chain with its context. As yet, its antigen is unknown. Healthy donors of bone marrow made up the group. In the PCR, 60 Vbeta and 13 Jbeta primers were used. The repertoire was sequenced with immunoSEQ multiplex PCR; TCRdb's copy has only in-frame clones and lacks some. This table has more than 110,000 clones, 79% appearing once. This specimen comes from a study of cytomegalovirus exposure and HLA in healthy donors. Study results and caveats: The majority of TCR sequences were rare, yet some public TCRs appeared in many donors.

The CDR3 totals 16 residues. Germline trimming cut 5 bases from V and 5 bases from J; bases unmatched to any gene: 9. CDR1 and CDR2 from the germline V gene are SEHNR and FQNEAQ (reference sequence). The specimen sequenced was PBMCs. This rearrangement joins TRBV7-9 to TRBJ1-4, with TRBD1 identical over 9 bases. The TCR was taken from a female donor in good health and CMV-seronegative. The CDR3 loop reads CASSRDRVSKNEKLFF. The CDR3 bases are TGTGCCAGCAGCCGGGACAGGGTGTCGAAGAATGAAAAACTGTTTTTT. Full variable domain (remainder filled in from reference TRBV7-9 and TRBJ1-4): DTGVSQNPRHKITKRGQNVTFRCDPISEHNRLYWYRQTLGQGPEFLTYFQNEAQLEKSRLLSDRFSAERPKGSFSTLEIQRTEQGDSAMYLCASSRDRVSKNEKLFFGSGTQLSVL.